The 27 T cell receptor beta chains below were found in one sample sequenced in a study of cytomegalovirus exposure and HLA in healthy donors. Primers: 60 Vbeta forward and 13 Jbeta reverse. Repertoires were generated with immunoSEQ multiplex PCR, while TCRdb's copy carries only in-frame clones and drops some. Of 120,000 or so clones listed, about 83% are singletons. Sequenced input: PBMCs. Receptors originate from a woman aged 40 to 50 in good health and CMV-seropositive.

V gene TRBV2 combines with J gene TRBJ1-1; 9 positions agree with TRBD1. Trimming at V came to 10 bases and at J to 1 base, leaving 13 bases not matched to a gene. The CDR3 is 16 residues long. CDR1 is SNHLY and CDR2 is FYNNEI in the germline V gene. CDR3 sequence: CAINPGQGLGNTEAFF. For the CDR3, the DNA is TGTGCCATCAACCCGGGACAGGGACTGGGGAACACTGAAGCTTTCTTT.

The genes are TRBV14 and TRBJ2-2, with 7 bases matching TRBD1. Germline V lookup: CDR1 SGHDN, CDR2 FVKESK. This CDR3 has 19 amino acids. V was pared by 3 bases and J by 2 bases, with 15 bases of the junction left unmatched. The CDR3 nucleotides are TGTGCCAGCAGCCACAAACCGGGACAGCTAAAAGGCAACACCGGGGAGCTGTTTTTT. It is translated as CASSHKPGQLKGNTGELFF.

The rearrangement joins TRBV11-3 to TRBJ2-1, with TRBD2 matching over 7 bases. V dropped 4 bases and J dropped 7; count of bases not matched to a gene: 7. Germline CDR1 is SGHNT and CDR2 is YENEEA. The CDR3 loop spans 14 amino acids. CDR3 DNA: TGTGCCAGCAGCTCTAGCGGACCGGGGAATGAGCAGTTCTTC. It is translated as CASSSSGPGNEQFF. The full variable domain, in which reference TRBV11-3 and TRBJ2-1 provide the parts outside the CDR3, is EAGVVQSPRYKIIEKKQPVAFWCNPISGHNTLYWYLQNLGQGPELLIRYENEEAVDDSQLPKDRFSAERLKGVDSTLKIQPAELGDSAVYLCASSSSGPGNEQFFGPGTRLTVL.

The chain carries TRBV13 and TRBJ1-6, with 11 bases identical to TRBD1. CDR1 PRHDT and CDR2 FYEKMQ come from the germline V gene (reference sequence). V gave up 4 bases and J gave up 7 bases; unmatched junction bases: 6. This CDR3 spans 16 amino acids. CDR3 sequence: CASSSVDRGRNSPLHF. In nucleotides, the CDR3 is TGTGCCAGCAGCTCTGTGGACAGGGGGCGAAATTCACCCCTCCACTTT. Looking up the rest from reference TRBV13 and TRBJ1-6 gives the full variable domain: AAGVIQSPRHLIKEKRETATLKCYPIPRHDTVYWYQQGPGQDPQFLISFYEKMQSDKGSIPDRFSAQQFSDYHSELNMSSLELGDSALYFCASSSVDRGRNSPLHFGNGTRLTVT.

The V and J genes are TRBV5-8 and TRBJ2-3, with D maybe TRBD2 (6 bases). The CDR3 extends over 14 amino acids. Trimming shortened V by 7 bases and J by 2 bases, and 14 bases separated the two germline ends. Germline-derived CDR1 and CDR2 are SGHTS and YDEGEE. Here the CDR3 reads CASSSGLFTDTQYF. CDR3 DNA: TGTGCCAGCTCCTCGGGACTTTTCACAGATACGCAGTATTTT. The full variable domain, rest sourced from reference TRBV5-8 and TRBJ2-3, is EAGVTQSPTHLIKTRGQQATLRCSPISGHTSVYWYQQALGLGLQFLLWYDEGEERNRGNFPPRFSGRQFPNYSSELNVNALELEDSALYLCASSSGLFTDTQYFGPGTRLTVL.

The J gene is TRBJ1-2, the V gene TRBV28, with 7 positions matching TRBD1. Germline CDR1 reads MDHEN; CDR2 reads SYDVKM. The CDR3 is 16 amino acids. V lost 6 bases and J lost 5; bases outside the gene matches: 15. DNA for the CDR3: TGTGCCAGCAGCCTAAAAACAAACAGGGGTCGATATGGCTACACCTTC. Translated: CASSLKTNRGRYGYTF.

The chain links TRBV5-1 to TRBJ2-5, with D possibly matching TRBD1 (5 bases). The last part of the DNA fits TRBJ2-7 better; the J call may be wrong. Germline V CDR1 and CDR2: SGHRS, YFSETQ. There are 13 residues in the CDR3. This CDR3 reads CASSAQGNYEQYF. The DNA for the CDR3 is TGCGCCAGCAGCGCCCAGGGCAACTACGAGCAGTACTTC.

The V call is TRBV28, the J call TRBJ1-1; 7 positions match TRBD1. V was clipped by 6 bases and J by 5 bases; unmatched bases: 9. Germline V gene data show CDR1 as MDHEN and CDR2 as SYDVKM. CDR3 size: 14 residues. CDR3 DNA sequence: TGTGCCAGCAGGGTAACAGGGGCGCAGACTGAAGCTTTCTTT. This gives the protein CASRVTGAQTEAFF.

This rearrangement joins TRBV5-4 to TRBJ2-5; TRBD1 is a possible D gene (6 bases). CDR3 length: 13 residues. The V gene's germline CDR1 is SGHNT and CDR2 YYREEE (reference sequence). V was trimmed by 0 bases and J by 5 bases, leaving 8 bases between them. CDR3 DNA sequence: TGTGCCAGCAGCTTGGGCGACAGGGAGACCCAGTACTTC. It translates to CASSLGDRETQYF. The complete variable domain, with remaining parts taken from reference TRBV5-4 and TRBJ2-5, reads ETGVTQSPTHLIKTRGQQVTLRCSSQSGHNTVSWYQQALGQGPQFIFQYYREEENGRGNFPPRFSGLQFPNYSSELNVNALELDDSALYLCASSLGDRETQYFGPGTRLLVL.

The chain employs TRBV4-3 and TRBJ1-5; D is undetermined. V shed 0 bases and J shed 8 bases, with 8 bases lying between them. This CDR3 is 13 amino acids long. In germline, CDR1 is LGHNA, CDR2 YSLEER. The CDR3 nucleotides read TGCGCCAGCAGCCAAGATTGGAGGGAGCCCCAGCATTTT. Its translation is CASSQDWREPQHF.

The chain has TRBV19 and TRBJ2-3; 9 bases agree with TRBD2. The germline V gene has CDR1 LNHDA and CDR2 SQIVND (reference sequence). CDR3 length: 12 residues. V lost 5 bases to trimming and J lost 15 bases; unmatched junction nucleotides: 9. The CDR3 loop reads CASSPTSGHPYF. The CDR3 DNA follows: TGTGCCAGTAGTCCCACTAGCGGGCATCCTTATTTT.

With respect to this clone: With only one base between it and a far larger clone, this is likely a read error. The same CDR3 also results from other DNA sequences found in this sample. The V and J genes are TRBV5-1 and TRBJ2-3; D is undetermined. CDR1 and CDR2 (germline): SGHRS, YFSETQ. V was trimmed by 4 bases and J by 6 bases, leaving 15 bases between them. The CDR3 covers 14 residues. The DNA of the CDR3 is TGCGCCAGCAGCCCTTACCAACGACATGATACGCAGTATTTT. Translation gives CASSPYQRHDTQYF.

This clone was found once. The germline gene is not matched at one end of the junction; a read error may be the cause. Other DNA variants within this sample encode the same CDR3. This chain links TRBV7-8 with TRBJ1-1, with a tentative D call TRBD1 (6 bases). Germline lookup yields CDR1 SGHVS and CDR2 FQNEAQ. CDR3 length: 14 residues. The CDR3 DNA reads TGTGCCAGCAGTTCCTGGACAGCCCGGGGTGAAGCTTTCTTC. As protein: CASSSWTARGEAFF.

CDR3 bases: TGTGCCAGCAGCTTAGGCGATGAGCAGTTCTTC. Translation gives CASSLGDEQFF. The chain couples TRBV7-9 to TRBJ2-1; D ambiguous. This CDR3 comprises 11 residues. Deletions cut 1 base from V and 8 bases from J, with 3 bases between. CDR1 is SEHNR, CDR2 FQNEAQ, per germline (reference sequence).

CDR3 in DNA: TGTGTTTCGCAGGGGAATCCCTACGAGCAGTACTTC. It encodes CVSQGNPYEQYF. The chain recombines TRBV28 with TRBJ2-7; possible D gene TRBD1, 6 bases. This CDR3 has 12 residues. Germline CDR1 MDHEN, CDR2 SYDVKM.

The V gene is TRBV4-3, the J gene TRBJ2-1, with 7 bases lining up with TRBD2. The CDR3 covers 15 residues. V lost 0 bases to trimming and J lost 7 bases; unmatched junction nucleotides: 6. The germline CDR1 and CDR2 sequences are LGHNA and YSLEER. The DNA for the CDR3 is TGCGCCAGCAGCCAAGATCGTCAGGGAGGGAATGAGCAGTTCTTC. Translation: CASSQDRQGGNEQFF.

V gene TRBV4-2 combines with J gene TRBJ1-3; the D gene is possibly TRBD1 (5 bases). V was trimmed by 1 base and J by 0 bases, leaving 16 bases between them. The CDR3 has 18 amino acids. Looked up from germline, CDR1 is LGHNA and CDR2 is YNFKEQ. The CDR3 sequence is CASSQGILDTSSGNTIYF. As DNA, the CDR3 is TGTGCCAGCAGCCAAGGAATTCTGGACACCAGCTCTGGAAACACCATATATTTT.

This clone was detected only once. The chain has TRBV4-1 and TRBJ2-1, with 10 bases identical to TRBD2. J gave up 3 bases and V 5 bases, and 4 bases lay outside the gene matches. Per germline, CDR1 MGHRA and CDR2 YSYEKL. This CDR3 contains 15 residues. In DNA, the CDR3 is TGCGCCAGCAGCGAGCGGGAGGGCTTCTACAATGAGCAGTTCTTC. It specifies CASSEREGFYNEQFF.

The V call is TRBV4-2, the J call TRBJ2-3, with 10 nucleotides matching TRBD2. This CDR3 region has 18 residues. J gave up 4 bases and V 1 base, and 11 bases lay outside the gene matches. Germline loops: CDR1 LGHNA, CDR2 YNFKEQ. CDR3 amino acids: CASSQGVGTSVRADTQYF. The CDR3 region has the DNA TGTGCCAGCAGCCAAGGGGTCGGGACTAGCGTAAGGGCAGATACGCAGTATTTT.

This sequence joins TRBV19 and TRBJ2-1; 7 nucleotides line up with TRBD2. Germline V gene lookup returns CDR1 LNHDA and CDR2 SQIVND (reference sequence). The CDR3 is 14 residues long. Trimming at V came to 9 bases and at J to 8 bases, leaving 13 bases not matched to a gene. DNA for the CDR3: TGTGCCAGCCGGGACTTCGACCGGGGGGATGAGCAGTTCTTC. Protein product: CASRDFDRGDEQFF.

The genes are TRBV29-1 and TRBJ2-7; 9 positions match TRBD1. The ends lost 6 bases at V and 2 bases at J; junction bases unmatched: 2. Germline V gives CDR1 SQVTM, CDR2 ANQGSEA. This CDR3 spans 12 amino acids. The CDR3 loop reads CSVGQGTYEQYF. The CDR3 DNA sequence: TGCAGCGTCGGACAGGGGACCTACGAGCAGTACTTC.

This chain joins TRBV10-1 and TRBJ2-3; TRBD2 agrees at 9 bases. Per germline, CDR1 WNHNN and CDR2 SYGVQD (reference sequence). V shed 4 bases and J 1 base; nucleotides not matched to a gene: 3. The CDR3 loop spans 15 amino acids. CDR3 in DNA: TGCGCCAGCAGTGGGGTAGCGGGAGGCACAGATACGCAGTATTTT. Protein product: CASSGVAGGTDTQYF.

The J gene is TRBJ2-3, the V gene TRBV5-1; 9 bases line up with TRBD2. Trimming cost V 3 bases and J 0 bases; bases outside gene matches: 2. CDR3 length: 15 residues. Germline loops: CDR1 SGHRS, CDR2 YFSETQ. The CDR3 region is CASSSSGTSTDTQYF. The CDR3 DNA is TGCGCCAGCAGCTCTAGCGGGACTAGCACAGATACGCAGTATTTT.

V usage is TRBV29-1 and J usage is TRBJ1-4, with TRBD1 identical over 11 bases. This CDR3 is 16 amino acids long. CDR1 and CDR2 (germline): SQVTM, ANQGSEA. The junction had 13 bases not matched to a gene; V was cut back by 6 bases and J by 7 bases. The CDR3 nucleotides read TGCAGCGTCGCAGCCGGGACAGGGGGAAGAGTTGAAAAACTGTTTTTT. Protein product: CSVAAGTGGRVEKLFF.

The chain is built from TRBV5-4 and TRBJ2-5; TRBD1 matches at 8 bases. CDR3 length: 16 amino acids. The V gene's germline CDR1 is SGHNT and CDR2 YYREEE (reference sequence). The ends lost 0 bases at V and 5 bases at J; junction bases unmatched: 9. In nucleotides, the CDR3 is TGTGCCAGCAGCTTGGATGCAGGACAGGGTTGGGAGACCCAGTACTTC. This translates into CASSLDAGQGWETQYF. Variable domain in full (rest from reference TRBV5-4 and TRBJ2-5): ETGVTQSPTHLIKTRGQQVTLRCSSQSGHNTVSWYQQALGQGPQFIFQYYREEENGRGNFPPRFSGLQFPNYSSELNVNALELDDSALYLCASSLDAGQGWETQYFGPGTRLLVL.

This chain links TRBV4-2 with TRBJ2-2; possible D gene TRBD2, 6 bases. Trimming left V 4 bases short and J 3 bases short, with 9 bases between. This CDR3 spans 14 amino acids. The V gene's germline CDR1 is LGHNA and CDR2 YNFKEQ. Written as DNA, the CDR3 is TGTGCCAGCAGCCCCCCTAGCGACACCGGGGAGCTGTTTTTT. This translates into CASSPPSDTGELFF.

V is TRBV14 and J is TRBJ2-3; the match to TRBD2 covers 8 bases. This CDR3 spans 17 amino acids. V shed 1 base and J 6 bases; nucleotides not matched to a gene: 12. Germline V gene sequence: CDR1 SGHDN, CDR2 FVKESK. CDR3 loop: CASSQVEAGVFSDTQYF. CDR3 DNA sequence: TGTGCCAGCAGCCAAGTCGAAGCGGGAGTTTTTAGCGATACGCAGTATTTT.